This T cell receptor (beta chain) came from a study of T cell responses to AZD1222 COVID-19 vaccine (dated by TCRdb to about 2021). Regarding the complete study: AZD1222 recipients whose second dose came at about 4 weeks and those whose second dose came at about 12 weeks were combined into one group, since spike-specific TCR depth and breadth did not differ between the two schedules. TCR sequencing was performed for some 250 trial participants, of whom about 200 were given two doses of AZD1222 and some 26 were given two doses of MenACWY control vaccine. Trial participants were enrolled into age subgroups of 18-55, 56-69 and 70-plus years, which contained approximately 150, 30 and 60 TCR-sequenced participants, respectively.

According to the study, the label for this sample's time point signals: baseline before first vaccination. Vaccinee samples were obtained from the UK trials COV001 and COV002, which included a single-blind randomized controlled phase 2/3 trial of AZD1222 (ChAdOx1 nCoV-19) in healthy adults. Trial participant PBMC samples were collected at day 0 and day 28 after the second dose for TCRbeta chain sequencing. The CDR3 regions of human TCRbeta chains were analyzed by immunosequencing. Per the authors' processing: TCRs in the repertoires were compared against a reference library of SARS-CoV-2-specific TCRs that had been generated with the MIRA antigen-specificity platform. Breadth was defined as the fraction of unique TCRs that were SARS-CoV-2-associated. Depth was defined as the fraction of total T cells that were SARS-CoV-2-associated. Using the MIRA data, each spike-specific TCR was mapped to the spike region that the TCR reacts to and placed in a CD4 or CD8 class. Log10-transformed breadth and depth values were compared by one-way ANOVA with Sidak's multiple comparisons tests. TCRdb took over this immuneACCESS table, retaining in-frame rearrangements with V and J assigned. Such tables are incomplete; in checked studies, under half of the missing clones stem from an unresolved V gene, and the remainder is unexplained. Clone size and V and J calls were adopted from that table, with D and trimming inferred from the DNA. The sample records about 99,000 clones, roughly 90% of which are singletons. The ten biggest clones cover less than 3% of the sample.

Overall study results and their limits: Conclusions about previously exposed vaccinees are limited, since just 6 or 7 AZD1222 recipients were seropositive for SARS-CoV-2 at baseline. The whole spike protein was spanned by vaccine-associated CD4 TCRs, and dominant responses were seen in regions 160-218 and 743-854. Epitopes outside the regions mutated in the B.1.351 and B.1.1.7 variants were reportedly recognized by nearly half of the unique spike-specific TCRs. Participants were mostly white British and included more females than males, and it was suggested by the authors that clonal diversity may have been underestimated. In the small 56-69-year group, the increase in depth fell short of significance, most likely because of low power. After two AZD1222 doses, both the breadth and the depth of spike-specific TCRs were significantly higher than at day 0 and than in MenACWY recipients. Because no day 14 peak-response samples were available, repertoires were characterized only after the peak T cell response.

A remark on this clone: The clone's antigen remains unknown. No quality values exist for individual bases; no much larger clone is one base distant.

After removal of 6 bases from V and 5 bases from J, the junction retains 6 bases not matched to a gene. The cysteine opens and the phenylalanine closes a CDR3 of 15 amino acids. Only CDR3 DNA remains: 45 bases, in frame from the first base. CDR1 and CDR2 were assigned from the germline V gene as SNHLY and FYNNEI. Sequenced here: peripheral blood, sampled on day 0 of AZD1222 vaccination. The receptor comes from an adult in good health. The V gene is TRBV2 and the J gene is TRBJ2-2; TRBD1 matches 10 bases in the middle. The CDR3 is CASRIGTGETGELFF. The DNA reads TGTGCCAGCAGAATAGGGACAGGGGAAACCGGGGAGCTGTTTTTT. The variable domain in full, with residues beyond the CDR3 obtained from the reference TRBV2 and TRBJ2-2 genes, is EPEVTQTPSHQVTQMGQEVILRCVPISNHLYFYWYRQILGQKVEFLVSFYNNEISEKSEIFDDQFSVERPDGSNFTLKIRSTKLEDSAMYFCASRIGTGETGELFFGEGSRLTVL.